This T cell receptor (beta chain) is from a study of blood T cell repertoires in COVID-19. Trimming took 0 bases from V and 4 from J, leaving 9 bases between them. The germline CDR1 and CDR2 sequences are LGHNA and YNFKEQ. This CDR3 spans 14 amino acids. TCRdb's copy holds only in-frame clones and misses some; the assay was immunoSEQ multiplex PCR. The sample gives about 260,000 clones, 86% of which show up once; around 9.5% is in the top ten. This clonotype was obtained from a man aged 40-49 years who had recovered from COVID-19. The rearrangement joins TRBV4-2 to TRBJ2-5; D not certain. Sequences were obtained from peripheral blood. CDR3 nucleotide sequence: TGTGCCAGCAGCCAAGACCTAGGCAGAGAGACCCAGTACTTC. It yields the protein CASSQDLGRETQYF.